This TCR beta chain was retrieved from a study of glioma-infiltrating T cells after dendritic cell vaccination. This clone was recorded once. Sequencing used immunoSEQ multiplex PCR; TCRdb keeps in-frame clones, though not all of them. Among tens of thousands of clones listed, roughly 84% were seen once. The sample was blood, taken before dendritic cell vaccination. The clonotype was recovered from a human donor with glioblastoma.

The CDR3 region is CASSVKGAGNSPLHF. In DNA, the CDR3 is TGCGCCAGCAGTGTCAAGGGGGCAGGTAATTCACCCCTCCACTTT. V and J are TRBV10-1 and TRBJ1-6; 7 bases are a match to TRBD1. The V and J ends lost 4 bases and 6 bases, in that order; junction bases with no gene match: 6. CDR3 length: 15 amino acids. Looked up from germline, CDR1 is WNHNN and CDR2 is SYGVQD (reference sequence).